These 23 T cell receptor beta chains came from one sample sequenced in a study of T cells after yellow fever vaccination. MiXCR, run by TCRdb on the 5' RACE reads, gives a single entry per CDR3 protein. Here the sample spans 450,000 to 650,000 distinct CDR3 sequences, approximately 13% being singletons. This material consisted of PBMCs, taken on the day of the yellow fever booster vaccination. Receptors were obtained from a man aged 25-45 years who received the YFV17D yellow fever vaccine.

This clonotype has just a few counts. CDR3 sequence (DNA): TGTGCCACCCCACCCGGGGGCGCGAACATTCAGTACTTC. Residues: CATPPGGANIQYF. This chain links TRBV5-4 with TRBJ2-4; D tentatively fits TRBD1 or TRBD2 (6 bases each). Deletions cut 9 bases from V and 7 bases from J, with 17 bases between. Germline CDR1 SGHNT, CDR2 YYREEE (reference sequence). CDR3 length: 13 residues.

This chain joins TRBV9 and TRBJ2-2; D is ambiguous. Trimming pared 0 bases from V and 4 bases from J, leaving 10 bases between. The CDR3 length is 15 residues. CDR1 is SGDLS, CDR2 YYNGEE, per germline. CDR3 loop: CASSVEWAATGELFF. Written as DNA, the CDR3 is TGTGCCAGCAGCGTAGAGTGGGCGGCCACCGGGGAGCTGTTTTTT.

The chain joins TRBV18 to TRBJ2-2; 7 bases map to TRBD1. The CDR3 is 16 amino acids. The trim removed 1 base at V and 6 bases at J, leaving 8 bases unmatched. Germline CDR1 and CDR2: KGHSH and LQKENI. The CDR3 sequence is CASSPRQGPGSGELFF. The CDR3 DNA reads as TGTGCCAGCTCACCACGACAGGGACCGGGATCCGGGGAGCTGTTTTTT.

This clonotype was found many times. The genes are TRBV20-1 and TRBJ2-7; 7 positions match TRBD2. With V trimmed by 0 bases and J by 3 bases, 11 bases remained unmatched. Germline lookup yields CDR1 DFQATT and CDR2 SNEGSKA (reference sequence). The CDR3 is 16 residues long. This chain's CDR3 is CSARDLKGQRDYEQYF. The DNA for the CDR3 is TGCAGTGCTAGAGATCTTAAAGGCCAGCGGGACTACGAGCAGTACTTC.

The CDR3 DNA sequence: TGCAGTGCTATTGGGATCGGGGGCACAGATACGCAGTATTTT. Protein product: CSAIGIGGTDTQYF. The gene calls are TRBV20-1 and TRBJ2-3, with TRBD2 as a possible D gene (5 bases). The CDR3 consists of 14 residues. Trimming stripped 4 bases from V and 1 base from J, with 12 bases between. Germline CDR1 DFQATT, CDR2 SNEGSKA (reference sequence).

This clonotype turned up a few times. V is TRBV5-1 and J is TRBJ2-5, with D possibly matching TRBD1 (5 bases). Between the trimmed V and J ends, which lost 2 bases and 3 bases, there was a span of 17 bases. The germline gives CDR1 SGHRS, CDR2 YFSETQ. The CDR3 spans 16 residues. In DNA form, the CDR3 reads TGCGCCAGCAGCTTTTCAGTGACAGTGAAGGAAGAGACCCAGTACTTC. The encoded protein is CASSFSVTVKEETQYF.

The CDR3 DNA follows: TGTGCCAGCAGTTACGACGTAGGACAGTTCCGGAACGAAAATGAGCAGTTCTTC. The encoded protein is CASSYDVGQFRNENEQFF. The chain uses TRBV6-2 or TRBV6-3 and TRBJ2-1, with a tentative D call TRBD1 (6 bases). The V end lost 2 bases, the J end lost 7 bases, and 24 bases lay between the germline ends. The CDR3 has 18 residues. Germline CDR1 reads MNHEY; CDR2 reads SVGEGT.

The rearrangement links TRBV7-2 to TRBJ2-3; weak D call: TRBD1 (5 bases). CDR1 and CDR2 (germline): SGHTA, FQGNSA. This CDR3 comprises 13 residues. Deletions cut 2 bases from V and 4 bases from J, with 7 bases between. The CDR3 reads CASSLRGPDTQYF. The CDR3 DNA reads as TGTGCCAGCAGCTTAAGGGGTCCAGATACGCAGTATTTT.

This clonotype was recorded a few times. Written as DNA, the CDR3 is TGTGCCTCGGGACAGGGCTATGGCTACACCTTC. It encodes CASGQGYGYTF. The chain joins TRBV30 to TRBJ1-2; 9 bases agree with TRBD1. Looked up from germline, CDR1 is GTSNPN and CDR2 is SVGIG (reference sequence). The CDR3 runs 11 residues. V gave up 7 bases and J gave up 4 bases; unmatched junction bases: 1.

The V and J genes are TRBV19 and TRBJ2-2; D gene unclear. The CDR3 loop spans 15 amino acids. Germline V gives CDR1 LNHDA, CDR2 SQIVND (reference sequence). V lost 1 base to trimming and J lost 7 bases, with 13 bases between them. CDR3: CASSIVAGINGELFF. CDR3 coding DNA: TGTGCCAGTAGTATAGTGGCAGGAATAAACGGGGAGCTGTTTTTT.

The rearrangement uses TRBV7-9 and TRBJ2-5; 8 positions agree with TRBD2. This CDR3 comprises 16 residues. From germline, CDR1 is SEHNR and CDR2 FQNEAQ (reference sequence). J gave up 5 bases and V 3 bases, and 11 bases lay outside the gene matches. CDR3 in DNA: TGTGCCAGCAGCTTTGGGGCCCCGAGCGGGAGCGAGACCCAGTACTTC. Translating it yields CASSFGAPSGSETQYF.

This clonotype was detected a few times. The chain carries TRBV6-1 and TRBJ1-1; D remains ambiguous. The CDR3 extends over 14 amino acids. The germline gives CDR1 MNHNS, CDR2 SASEGT. V was pared by 5 bases and J by 1 base, with 11 bases between. The CDR3 DNA reads TGTGCCAGCAGTACCCCCGACGGGAACACTGAAGCTTTCTTT. Translated: CASSTPDGNTEAFF.

This clonotype came up many times. V is TRBV5-1 and J is TRBJ2-1; 7 bases map to TRBD1. The CDR3 length is 15 residues. J was trimmed by 9 bases and V by 0 bases; bases with no gene match: 9. Germline values: CDR1 SGHRS, CDR2 YFSETQ. As DNA, the CDR3 is TGCGCCAGCAGCTTGGCCCCGACAGGGATAGGTGAGCAGTTCTTC. Its translation is CASSLAPTGIGEQFF.

The gene calls are TRBV10-3 and TRBJ1-5; D may be TRBD1 (5 bases). This CDR3 region has 16 residues. Deletions cut 2 bases from V and 7 bases from J, with 18 bases between. Germline V CDR1 and CDR2: ENHRY, SYGVKD. The CDR3 DNA follows: TGTGCCATCAGTGAGGGAACCGGGACCGGGGAACAGCCCCAGCATTTT. Residues: CAISEGTGTGEQPQHF.

This clonotype showed up just a few times. This sequence joins TRBV6-5 and TRBJ2-2; 7 bases are shared with TRBD1. The CDR3 sequence is 14 residues long. The germline gives CDR1 MNHEY, CDR2 SVGAGI. Germline trimming cut 3 bases from V and 5 bases from J; bases unmatched to any gene: 3. This CDR3 is CASSYTGETGELFF. For the CDR3, the DNA is TGTGCCAGCAGTTATACAGGGGAAACCGGGGAGCTGTTTTTT.

This clonotype was found a few times. The genes are TRBV5-4 and TRBJ1-2; maybe TRBD1 (5 bases). Between the trimmed V and J ends, which lost 2 bases and 4 bases, there was a span of 15 bases. CDR1 is SGHNT, CDR2 YYREEE, per germline (reference sequence). CDR3 length: 15 amino acids. The DNA for the CDR3 is TGTGCCAGCAGCTTCGCTGCTGGGGCGAGCTATGGCTACACCTTC. Protein product: CASSFAAGASYGYTF.

The V gene is TRBV7-2, the J gene TRBJ2-3; no clear D. Germline CDR1 is SGHTA and CDR2 is FQGNSA. Deletions cut 2 bases from V and 1 base from J, with 7 bases between. The CDR3 runs to 14 residues. The CDR3 nucleotides read TGTGCCAGCAGCTTAACCCCCCGCACAGATACGCAGTATTTT. Translating gives CASSLTPRTDTQYF.

In its sample, this clonotype ranks as medium-sized. The chain recombines TRBV27 with TRBJ1-2; 9 nucleotides align to TRBD1. From germline, CDR1 is MNHEY and CDR2 SMNVEV (reference sequence). The CDR3 covers 12 residues. The V and J ends lost 5 bases and 7 bases, in that order; junction bases with no gene match: 2. For the CDR3, the DNA is TGTGCCAGCAGTACAGGGGGCTTTGGCTACACCTTC. Translated: CASSTGGFGYTF.

There are many counts of this clonotype. The chain links TRBV5-1 to TRBJ2-1, with 13 bases matching TRBD2. The CDR3 covers 16 residues. Germline V gene lookup returns CDR1 SGHRS and CDR2 YFSETQ. The V segment lost 3 bases and the J segment 4 bases; nucleotides outside the gene matches: 4. This chain's CDR3 is CASSSGTSGMYNEQFF. The CDR3 DNA reads as TGCGCCAGCAGCTCAGGGACTAGCGGGATGTACAATGAGCAGTTCTTC.

This clonotype has more than one count but fewer than ten. The chain recombines TRBV30 with TRBJ2-1, with D possibly being TRBD2 (6 bases). The V end was cut by 0 bases, the J end by 8 bases, with 14 bases between. CDR1 is GTSNPN, CDR2 SVGIG, per germline (reference sequence). The CDR3 contains 14 residues. The CDR3 spells CAWSVAVGGYEQFF. The DNA of the CDR3 is TGTGCCTGGAGTGTAGCGGTGGGGGGATATGAGCAGTTCTTC.

This clonotype came up a few times. The rearrangement links TRBV20-1 to TRBJ2-7, with TRBD2 as a possible D gene (5 bases). V was cut by 4 bases and J by 5 bases, with 15 bases left in between. Germline lookup yields CDR1 DFQATT and CDR2 SNEGSKA (reference sequence). The CDR3 is 13 residues long. CDR3 bases: TGCAGTGCTACCCCCGTGGGAGCCGACGAGCAGTACTTC. Protein: CSATPVGADEQYF.

The J gene is TRBJ2-7, the V gene TRBV12-3 or TRBV12-4; D might be TRBD1 (6 bases). This CDR3 contains 14 residues. Deletions cut 7 bases from V and 4 bases from J, with 17 bases between. CDR3 coding DNA: TGTGCCAGCAACCCCCAGGGGCTGGGATACGAGCAGTACTTC. Its protein is CASNPQGLGYEQYF.

This clonotype was counted a few times. The chain joins TRBV29-1 to TRBJ2-5; D is tentatively TRBD1 or TRBD2 (5 bases each). Germline lookup yields CDR1 SQVTM and CDR2 ANQGSEA. Trimming took off 2 bases at V and 0 bases at J, with 13 bases between the two ends. The CDR3 runs to 15 residues. The CDR3 DNA is TGCAGCGTTGAACCGGGACGTCGTAACCAAGAGACCCAGTACTTC. It is translated as CSVEPGRRNQETQYF.